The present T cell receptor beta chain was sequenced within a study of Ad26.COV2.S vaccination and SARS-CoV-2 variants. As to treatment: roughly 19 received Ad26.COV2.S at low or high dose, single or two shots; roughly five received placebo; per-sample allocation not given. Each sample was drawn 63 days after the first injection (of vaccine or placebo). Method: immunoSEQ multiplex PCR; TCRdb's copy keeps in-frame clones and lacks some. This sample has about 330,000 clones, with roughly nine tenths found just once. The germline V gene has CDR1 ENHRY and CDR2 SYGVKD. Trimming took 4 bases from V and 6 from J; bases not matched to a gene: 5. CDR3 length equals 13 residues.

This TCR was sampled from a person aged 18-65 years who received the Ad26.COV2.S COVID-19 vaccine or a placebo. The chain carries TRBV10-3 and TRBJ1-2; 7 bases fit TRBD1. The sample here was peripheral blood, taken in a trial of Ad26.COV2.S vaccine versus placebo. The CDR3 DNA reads TGTGCCATCAGTGTCGGGACAGTAAATGGCTACACCTTC. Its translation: CAISVGTVNGYTF.